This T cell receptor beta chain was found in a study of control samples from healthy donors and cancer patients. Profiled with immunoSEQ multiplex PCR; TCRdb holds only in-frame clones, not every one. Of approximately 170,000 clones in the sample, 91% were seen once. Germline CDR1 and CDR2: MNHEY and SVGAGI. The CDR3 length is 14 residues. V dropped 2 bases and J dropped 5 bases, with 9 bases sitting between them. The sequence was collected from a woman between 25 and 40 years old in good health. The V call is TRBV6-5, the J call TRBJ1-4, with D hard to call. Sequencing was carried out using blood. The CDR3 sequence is CASSYTDGNEKLFF. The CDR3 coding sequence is TGTGCCAGCAGTTACACCGACGGGAATGAAAAACTGTTTTTT.